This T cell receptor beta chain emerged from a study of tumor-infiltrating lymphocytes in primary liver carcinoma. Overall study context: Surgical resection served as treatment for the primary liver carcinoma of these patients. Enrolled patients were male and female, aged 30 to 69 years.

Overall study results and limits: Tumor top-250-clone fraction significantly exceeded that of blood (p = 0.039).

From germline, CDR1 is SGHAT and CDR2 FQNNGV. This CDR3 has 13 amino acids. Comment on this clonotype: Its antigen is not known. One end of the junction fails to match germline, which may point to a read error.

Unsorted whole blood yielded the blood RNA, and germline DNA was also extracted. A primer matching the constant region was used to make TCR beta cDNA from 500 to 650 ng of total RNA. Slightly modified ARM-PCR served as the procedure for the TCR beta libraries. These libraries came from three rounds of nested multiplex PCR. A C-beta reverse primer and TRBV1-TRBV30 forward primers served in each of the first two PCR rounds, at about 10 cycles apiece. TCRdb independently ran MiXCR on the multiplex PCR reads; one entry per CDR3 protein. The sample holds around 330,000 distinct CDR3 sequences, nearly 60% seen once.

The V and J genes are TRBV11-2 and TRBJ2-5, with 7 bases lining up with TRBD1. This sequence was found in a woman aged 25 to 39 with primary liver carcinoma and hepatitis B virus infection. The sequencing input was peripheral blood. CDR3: CASSRGQEETLYF. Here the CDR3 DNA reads TGTGCCAGCAGCCGCGGACAGGAAGAGACCCTGTACTTC.